Below, one T cell receptor beta chain is given with its context. The antigen remains undetermined. These data are taken from a study of monozygotic twins with inflammatory bowel disease. Whole-study results and caveats: Support for a single strong signal or clonotype associated with IBD was absent.

This CDR3 region has 14 residues. In germline, CDR1 is MNHNS, CDR2 SASEGT. No DNA is given; TCRdb re-called the 5' RACE reads and lists each CDR3 protein once. Listed are some 130,000 distinct CDR3 sequences; 1% to 1.5% falls within the top ten. The material sequenced was blood. This rearrangement joins TRBV6-1 to TRBJ2-1; no DNA is available, so the TRBD1 call from TCRdb remains unchecked. The receptor's source is a human donor with ulcerative colitis or Crohn's disease, or a healthy co-twin of an affected twin (not recorded which). The CDR3 sequence is CASRTGVFGNEQFF.